This is a list of T cell receptor beta chains from one sample in a study of response to subunit inactivated influenza vaccine. Using its own MiXCR run on the RT-PCR reads, TCRdb lists one record per CDR3 protein. The sample records under 750,000 distinct CDR3 sequences, roughly 12% being singletons. The material was PBMCs from blood, obtained on the day of vaccination. The receptors were gathered from a man in his forties or fifties who received an inactivated influenza vaccine. CDR3s include the opening cysteine and the closing phenylalanine or tryptophan. A D gene is named only where the DNA matches it firmly. Only part of the rows carry a size: once, few, many, or a class if the clone is expanded.

D gene: .; J gene: TRBJ2-2; clone size: many; V gene: TRBV9; CDR3 protein: CASSVFSFGQPGELFF; CDR3 DNA: TGTGCCAGCAGCGTATTCTCTTTTGGACAACCCGGGGAGCTGTTTTTT
D gene: .; J gene: TRBJ2-5; clone size: .; V gene: TRBV20-1; CDR3 protein: CSARYQGRLETQYF; CDR3 DNA: TGCAGTGCTAGGTATCAGGGGCGGTTAGAGACCCAGTACTTC
D gene: .; J gene: TRBJ2-7; clone size: .; V gene: TRBV18; CDR3 protein: CASSLDPPRLVGPYEQYF; CDR3 DNA: TGTGCCAGCTCACTCGACCCGCCGAGATTAGTAGGGCCGTACGAGCAGTACTTC
D gene: TRBD2; J gene: TRBJ2-3; clone size: .; V gene: TRBV6-1; CDR3 protein: CASKLAGVHSSTDTQYF; CDR3 DNA: TGTGCCAGCAAACTAGCGGGCGTTCACTCTAGCACAGATACGCAGTATTTT
D gene: TRBD1; J gene: TRBJ1-1; clone size: .; V gene: TRBV20-1; CDR3 protein: CSADMGQGILNTEAFF; CDR3 DNA: TGCAGTGCTGACATGGGACAGGGGATACTGAACACTGAAGCTTTCTTT
D gene: .; J gene: TRBJ2-3; clone size: few; V gene: TRBV20-1; CDR3 protein: CSARIGGAGTDTQYF; CDR3 DNA: TGCAGTGCTAGAATTGGGGGGGCGGGTACAGATACGCAGTATTTT
D gene: .; J gene: TRBJ1-6; clone size: .; V gene: TRBV20-1; CDR3 protein: CSARARDTHNSPLHF; CDR3 DNA: TGCAGTGCTAGGGCGAGGGACACGCATAATTCACCCCTCCACTTT
D gene: .; J gene: TRBJ2-1; clone size: many; V gene: TRBV5-6; CDR3 protein: CASSLGQNYNEQFF; CDR3 DNA: TGTGCCAGCAGCTTGGGCCAGAATTACAATGAGCAGTTCTTC
D gene: .; J gene: TRBJ2-5; clone size: few; V gene: TRBV12-3/TRBV12-4; CDR3 protein: CASSERDQETQYF; CDR3 DNA: TGTGCCAGCAGCGAACGGGACCAAGAGACCCAGTACTTC
D gene: .; J gene: TRBJ2-6; clone size: .; V gene: TRBV18; CDR3 protein: CASSPYSSGANVLTF; CDR3 DNA: TGTGCCAGCTCACCTTATAGTTCTGGGGCCAACGTCCTGACTTTC
D gene: .; J gene: TRBJ2-7; clone size: .; V gene: TRBV18; CDR3 protein: CASSETRGVYEQYF; CDR3 DNA: TGTGCCAGCTCAGAAACCAGGGGGGTCTACGAGCAGTACTTC
D gene: .; J gene: TRBJ1-2; clone size: few; V gene: TRBV12-3/TRBV12-4; CDR3 protein: CASLGGSGYTF; CDR3 DNA: TGTGCCAGCCTCGGCGGGTCGGGCTACACCTTC
D gene: .; J gene: TRBJ2-3; clone size: few; V gene: TRBV4-3; CDR3 protein: CASSQDLMRPDTQYF; CDR3 DNA: TGCGCCAGCAGCCAGGACCTGATGCGCCCAGATACGCAGTATTTT
D gene: .; J gene: TRBJ2-7; clone size: few; V gene: TRBV6-1; CDR3 protein: CASSEQAPRDYEQYF; CDR3 DNA: TGTGCCAGCAGTGAACAAGCCCCCCGAGACTACGAGCAGTACTTC
D gene: TRBD2; J gene: TRBJ2-4; clone size: many; V gene: TRBV5-1; CDR3 protein: CASSQGLAGVLAKNIQYF; CDR3 DNA: TGCGCCAGCAGCCAGGGACTAGCGGGAGTGTTAGCCAAAAACATTCAGTACTTC
D gene: TRBD1; J gene: TRBJ1-2; clone size: few; V gene: TRBV18; CDR3 protein: CASSPLMTGGRSYGYTF; CDR3 DNA: TGTGCCAGCTCACCACTGATGACAGGGGGCAGGTCCTATGGCTACACCTTC
D gene: .; J gene: TRBJ1-1; clone size: .; V gene: TRBV7-2; CDR3 protein: CASSSLGQKVRNTEAFF; CDR3 DNA: TGTGCCAGCAGTTCCCTTGGTCAGAAGGTGAGGAACACTGAAGCTTTCTTT
D gene: .; J gene: TRBJ2-1; clone size: few; V gene: TRBV6-4; CDR3 protein: CASSDPDYNEQFF; CDR3 DNA: TGTGCCAGCAGTGACCCCGACTACAATGAGCAGTTCTTC
D gene: .; J gene: TRBJ2-5; clone size: many; V gene: TRBV3-1; CDR3 protein: CASSPERGGQYF; CDR3 DNA: TGTGCCAGCAGCCCAGAACGAGGCGGCCAGTACTTC
D gene: .; J gene: TRBJ2-2; clone size: .; V gene: TRBV5-1; CDR3 protein: CASSFNPFVGVAGELFF; CDR3 DNA: TGCGCCAGCAGCTTCAACCCTTTCGTCGGTGTGGCCGGGGAGCTGTTTTTT
D gene: TRBD2; J gene: TRBJ2-2; clone size: few; V gene: TRBV27; CDR3 protein: CASSTGTSGIGELFF; CDR3 DNA: TGTGCCAGCAGTACCGGGACTAGCGGGATCGGGGAGCTGTTTTTT
D gene: TRBD2; J gene: TRBJ2-7; clone size: many; V gene: TRBV6-1; CDR3 protein: CASTLRGGANYEQYF; CDR3 DNA: TGTGCCAGCACTCTACGGGGGGGGGCTAACTACGAGCAGTACTTC
D gene: .; J gene: TRBJ1-3; clone size: few; V gene: TRBV6-5; CDR3 protein: CASSYSNSGNTIYF; CDR3 DNA: TGTGCCAGCAGTTACAGCAACTCTGGAAACACCATATATTTT
D gene: .; J gene: TRBJ2-7; clone size: many; V gene: TRBV27; CDR3 protein: CASSPDSGPSYEQYF; CDR3 DNA: TGTGCCAGCAGTCCAGATAGCGGACCCTCCTACGAGCAGTACTTC
D gene: .; J gene: TRBJ2-2; clone size: .; V gene: TRBV12-3/TRBV12-4; CDR3 protein: CASSLAPTGTGYTGELFF; CDR3 DNA: TGTGCCAGCAGTTTGGCACCCACAGGGACGGGTTACACCGGGGAGCTGTTTTTT
D gene: .; J gene: TRBJ1-1; clone size: .; V gene: TRBV28; CDR3 protein: CASMRTGVGGTEAFF; CDR3 DNA: TGTGCCAGCATGCGCACCGGGGTTGGGGGCACTGAAGCTTTCTTT
D gene: TRBD1; J gene: TRBJ2-7; clone size: many; V gene: TRBV6-1; CDR3 protein: CASTGPGQGARYPHEQYF; CDR3 DNA: TGTGCCAGCACTGGACCGGGACAGGGGGCGCGATATCCACACGAGCAGTACTTC
D gene: .; J gene: TRBJ2-3; clone size: many; V gene: TRBV11-1; CDR3 protein: CASSSEWYTQYF; CDR3 DNA: TGTGCCAGCAGCTCTGAGTGGTATACGCAGTATTTT
D gene: TRBD1; J gene: TRBJ2-5; clone size: .; V gene: TRBV20-1; CDR3 protein: CIGRQGETQYF; CDR3 DNA: TGCATTGGTCGACAGGGCGAGACCCAGTACTTC
D gene: .; J gene: TRBJ2-6; clone size: .; V gene: TRBV7-2; CDR3 protein: CASSLAPQRANVLTF; CDR3 DNA: TGTGCCAGCAGCTTAGCGCCCCAGAGAGCCAACGTCCTGACTTTC
D gene: .; J gene: TRBJ2-5; clone size: .; V gene: TRBV7-8; CDR3 protein: CASSSFGKTQYF; CDR3 DNA: TGTGCCAGCAGCTCGTTCGGGAAGACCCAGTACTTC
D gene: .; J gene: TRBJ2-3; clone size: few; V gene: TRBV24-1; CDR3 protein: CATSDRGDTQYF; CDR3 DNA: TGTGCCACCAGTGACCGCGGAGATACGCAGTATTTT
D gene: .; J gene: TRBJ1-4; clone size: few; V gene: TRBV20-1; CDR3 protein: CSARTNSPRDEKLFF; CDR3 DNA: TGCAGTGCTAGGACCAATTCTCCCAGGGATGAAAAACTGTTTTTT
D gene: TRBD1; J gene: TRBJ2-1; clone size: many; V gene: TRBV12-3/TRBV12-4; CDR3 protein: CASTLGRDRGHNEQFF; CDR3 DNA: TGTGCCAGCACCCTTGGACGCGACAGGGGGCATAATGAGCAGTTCTTC
D gene: .; J gene: TRBJ2-3; clone size: few; V gene: TRBV15; CDR3 protein: CATSRVTEKDTQYF; CDR3 DNA: TGTGCCACCAGCAGAGTCACAGAGAAAGATACGCAGTATTTT